The source of this T cell receptor beta chain is a study of Tregs in tolerant kidney transplant recipients (dated by TCRdb to the late 2010s). As for the study more broadly: Additional Treg samples were obtained from an approximately 3-day mixed lymphocyte reaction with belatacept, in some cases followed by an approximately 5-day donor restimulation, before recipient CD4+CD25+CD127- cells were sorted. Antibodies distinguished recipient from donor cells when sorting primary belatacept mixed lymphocyte reaction cultures. Before combined kidney and bone marrow transplantation, this study identified donor-specific regulatory T cells using TCRbeta sequencing and then followed those same cells after transplant. In a few healthy controls, several methods of expanding Tregs specific for an allogeneic donor were compared by TCRbeta repertoire sequencing. Overall results and qualifications from the work: Biological reproducibility was not examined directly, but technical replication error appeared to be minimal. Because only a small number of patients were included, the study had limitations, and the results will need to be validated in larger populations as well as under other immunosuppression protocols. The most biologically relevant and donor-specific TCRbeta repertoire appeared to be identified by expanding Tregs with activated donor B cells.

In the germline V gene, CDR1 corresponds to KGHSH and CDR2 to LQKENI. Trimming removed 4 bases from V and 0 bases from J; the gene matches leave 3 bases unexplained. The CDR3 numbers 15 residues from cysteine through phenylalanine. Of the read, only the CDR3 DNA is kept; its 45 bases are in frame from base 1. Concerning this clone: There is no known antigen for this receptor. No much larger clonotype is one base removed from it; base qualities were not supplied.

For TCRbeta CDR3 sequencing, genomic DNA was extracted from sorted cells using the QIAGEN DNeasy Blood and Tissue Kit. High-throughput TCRbeta CDR3 sequencing, which included PCR amplification with bias correction and internal controls, was done commercially through immunoSEQ. The paper's processing steps were these. A unique productive TCRbeta sequence was defined by the CDR3 nucleotide sequence when primers matched, and otherwise by the CDR3 amino acid sequence together with the Vbeta and Jbeta genes. Donor-reactive sequences were defined as at least 5-fold expanded in CFSE-low cells versus unstimulated cells, with frequency of at least 0.01% in CFSE-low cells. Jensen-Shannon divergence, calculated on the top 100 TCRbeta sequences ranked by frequency, was used to quantify repertoire divergence. When a sample had multiple sequencing runs, each run was corrected for sorting error separately and the runs were then pooled. The source is immuneACCESS, and TCRdb retained only in-frame sequences with V and J called. Part of the clones is not carried over; for the studies checked, unresolved V genes explain less than half of this, and the remainder is unexplained. The D gene and trimming were derived from the DNA, and the V and J assignments and clone size from that table. Present in this sample are tens of thousands of clones, just under 97% of which were seen just once. The ten largest clones add up to about 0.41% of the sample.

Blood from healthy controls was obtained either as purchased buffy coats or from healthy volunteers. Healthy control blood was separated into PBMCs by Ficoll density gradient and cryopreserved, and patient PBMCs were collected both before and after transplant. The sequenced sample consisted of Tregs from blood cultured with allogeneic cells. The chain was built from TRBV18 and TRBJ1-3, with 7 junctional bases fitting TRBD1. The sequence derives from a human donor in good health. The bases read TGTGCCAGCTCACAGGACAGGCGCTCTGGAAACACCATATATTTT. Its protein reads: CASSQDRRSGNTIYF.